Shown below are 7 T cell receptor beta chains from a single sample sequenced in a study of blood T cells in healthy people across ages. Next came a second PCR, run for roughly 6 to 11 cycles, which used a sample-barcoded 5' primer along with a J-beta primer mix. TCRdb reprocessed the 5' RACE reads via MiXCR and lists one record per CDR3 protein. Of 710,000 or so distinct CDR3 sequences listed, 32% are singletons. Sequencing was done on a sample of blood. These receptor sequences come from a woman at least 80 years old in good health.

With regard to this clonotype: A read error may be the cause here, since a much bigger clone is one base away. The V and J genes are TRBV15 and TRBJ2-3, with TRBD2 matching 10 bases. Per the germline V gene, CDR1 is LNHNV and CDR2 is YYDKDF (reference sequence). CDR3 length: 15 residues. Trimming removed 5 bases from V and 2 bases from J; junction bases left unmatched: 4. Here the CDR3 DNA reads TGTGCCACCAGCGCGGGGACTAGCGACACAGATACGCAGTATTTT. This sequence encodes CATSAGTSDTDTQYF.

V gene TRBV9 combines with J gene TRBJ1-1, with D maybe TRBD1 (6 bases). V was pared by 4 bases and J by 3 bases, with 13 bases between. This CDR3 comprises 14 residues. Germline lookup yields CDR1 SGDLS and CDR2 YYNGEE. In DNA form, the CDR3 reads TGTGCCAGCAGCCCCCAGGACAGTGACACTGAAGCTTTCTTT. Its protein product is CASSPQDSDTEAFF.

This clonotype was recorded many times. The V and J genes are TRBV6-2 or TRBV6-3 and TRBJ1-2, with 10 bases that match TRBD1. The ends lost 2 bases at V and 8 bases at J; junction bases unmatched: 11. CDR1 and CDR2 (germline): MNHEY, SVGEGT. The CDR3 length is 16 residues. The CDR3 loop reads CASSYPAPGQGTGYTF. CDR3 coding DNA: TGTGCCAGCAGTTACCCGGCTCCGGGACAGGGGACGGGCTACACCTTC.

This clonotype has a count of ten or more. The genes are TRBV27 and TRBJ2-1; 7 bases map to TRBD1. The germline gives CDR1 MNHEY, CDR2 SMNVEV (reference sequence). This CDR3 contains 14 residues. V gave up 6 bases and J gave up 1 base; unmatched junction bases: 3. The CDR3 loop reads CASRQDRSYNEQFF. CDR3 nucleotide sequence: TGTGCCAGCAGGCAGGACAGGTCCTACAATGAGCAGTTCTTC.

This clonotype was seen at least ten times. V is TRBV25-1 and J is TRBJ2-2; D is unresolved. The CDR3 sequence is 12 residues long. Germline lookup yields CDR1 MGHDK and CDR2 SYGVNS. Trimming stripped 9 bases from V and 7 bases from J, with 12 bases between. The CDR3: CASGLGNGELFF. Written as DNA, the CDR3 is TGTGCCAGTGGTCTTGGTAACGGGGAGCTGTTTTTT.

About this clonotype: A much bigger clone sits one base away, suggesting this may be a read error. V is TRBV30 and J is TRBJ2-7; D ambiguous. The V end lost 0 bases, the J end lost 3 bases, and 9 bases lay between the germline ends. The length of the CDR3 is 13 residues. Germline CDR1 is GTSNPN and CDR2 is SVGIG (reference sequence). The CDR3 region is CAWSVSVRYEQYF. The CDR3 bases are TGTGCCTGGAGTGTATCTGTCCGCTACGAGCAGTACTTC.

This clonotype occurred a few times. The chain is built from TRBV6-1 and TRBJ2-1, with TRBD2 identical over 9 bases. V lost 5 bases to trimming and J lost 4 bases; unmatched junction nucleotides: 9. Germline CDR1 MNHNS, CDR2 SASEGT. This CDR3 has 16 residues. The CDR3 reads CASSLTAGGTYNEQFF. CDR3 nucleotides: TGTGCCAGCAGTCTCACAGCGGGGGGAACGTACAATGAGCAGTTCTTC.